This T cell receptor beta chain was retrieved from a study of T cell changes during pregnancy in multiple sclerosis (dated 2019 in TCRdb). General notes on the study: The study looked at changes in the T cell repertoire across pregnancy in women with multiple sclerosis.

Preparation of the library involved the immunoSEQ multiplex PCR assay. This immuneACCESS table, as held by TCRdb, lists in-frame sequences with V and J called but not all clones. Of the missing ones, under half trace to an unresolved V gene in checked studies; the others have no known cause. The sample has 60,000 to 90,000 clones on record, about 92% of them singletons. The leading ten clones occupy 2.5% to 3% of the sample. Including cysteine and phenylalanine, the CDR3 has 15 amino acids. This entry keeps only the CDR3 DNA: 45 bases, framed from base 1. The germline V gene (reference sequence) yields LNHDA for CDR1 and SQIVND for CDR2. Trimming at the junction amounts to 0 bases on V and 1 base on J, and the germline ends lie 7 bases apart. In the case of this clone: Its antigen is unknown. No much larger clone exists at a distance of one base, and base qualities are not known.

Here the sequenced sample was peripheral blood, taken after pregnancy. The rearranged chain carries TRBV19 and TRBJ1-5; TRBD1 could be the D gene, as 5 bases match. The clonotype was recovered from a female donor in good health, enrolled as a control in a pregnancy study. The bases read TGTGCCAGTAGTATAGATTGGGGCAGCAATCAGCCCCAGCATTTT. Translated, this is CASSIDWGSNQPQHF.